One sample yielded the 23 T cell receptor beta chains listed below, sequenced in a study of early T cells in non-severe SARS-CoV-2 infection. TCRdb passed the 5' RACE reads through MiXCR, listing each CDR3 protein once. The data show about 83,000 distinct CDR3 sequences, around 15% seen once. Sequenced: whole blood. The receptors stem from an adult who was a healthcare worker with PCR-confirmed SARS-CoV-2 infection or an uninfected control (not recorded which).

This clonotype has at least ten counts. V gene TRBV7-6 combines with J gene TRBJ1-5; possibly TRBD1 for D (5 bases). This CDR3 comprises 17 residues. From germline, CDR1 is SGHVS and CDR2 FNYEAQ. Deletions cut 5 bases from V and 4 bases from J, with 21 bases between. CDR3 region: CASSPQGGARGNQPQHF. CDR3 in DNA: TGTGCCAGCAGCCCCCAAGGCGGGGCGAGAGGGAATCAGCCCCAGCATTTT.

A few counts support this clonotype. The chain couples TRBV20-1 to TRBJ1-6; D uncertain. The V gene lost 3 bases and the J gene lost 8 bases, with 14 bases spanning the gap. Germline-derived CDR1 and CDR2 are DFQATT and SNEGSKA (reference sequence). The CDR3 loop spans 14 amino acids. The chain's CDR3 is CSARVGQTDSPLHF. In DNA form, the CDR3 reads TGCAGTGCTAGGGTTGGGCAGACCGATTCACCCCTCCACTTT.

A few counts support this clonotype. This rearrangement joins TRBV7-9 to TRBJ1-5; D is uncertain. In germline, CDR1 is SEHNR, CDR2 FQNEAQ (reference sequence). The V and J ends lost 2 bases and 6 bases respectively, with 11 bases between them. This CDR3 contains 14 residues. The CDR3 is CASSLSVSLQPQHF. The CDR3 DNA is TGTGCCAGCAGCTTAAGTGTTTCCCTTCAGCCCCAGCATTTT. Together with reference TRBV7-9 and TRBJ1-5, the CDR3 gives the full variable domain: DTGVSQNPRHKITKRGQNVTFRCDPISEHNRLYWYRQTLGQGPEFLTYFQNEAQLEKSRLLSDRFSAERPKGSFSTLEIQRTEQGDSAMYLCASSLSVSLQPQHFGDGTRLSIL.

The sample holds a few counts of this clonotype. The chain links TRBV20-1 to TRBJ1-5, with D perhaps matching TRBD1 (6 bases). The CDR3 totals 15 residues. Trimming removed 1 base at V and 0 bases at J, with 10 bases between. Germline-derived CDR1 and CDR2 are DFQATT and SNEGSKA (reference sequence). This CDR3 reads CSARAGQPSNQPQHF. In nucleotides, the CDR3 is TGCAGTGCTAGAGCCGGACAGCCTAGCAATCAGCCCCAGCATTTT.

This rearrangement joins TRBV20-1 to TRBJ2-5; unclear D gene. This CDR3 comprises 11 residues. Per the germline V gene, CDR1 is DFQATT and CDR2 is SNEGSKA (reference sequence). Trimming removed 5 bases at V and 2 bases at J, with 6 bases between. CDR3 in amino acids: CSAWFQETQYF. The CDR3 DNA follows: TGCAGTGCTTGGTTTCAAGAGACCCAGTACTTC.

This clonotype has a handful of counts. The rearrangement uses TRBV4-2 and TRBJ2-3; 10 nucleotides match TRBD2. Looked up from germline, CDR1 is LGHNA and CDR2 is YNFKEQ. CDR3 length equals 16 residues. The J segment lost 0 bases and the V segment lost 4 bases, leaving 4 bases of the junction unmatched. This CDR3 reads CASSRGLADSTDTQYF. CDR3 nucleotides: TGTGCCAGCAGCCGCGGACTAGCGGATAGCACAGATACGCAGTATTTT.

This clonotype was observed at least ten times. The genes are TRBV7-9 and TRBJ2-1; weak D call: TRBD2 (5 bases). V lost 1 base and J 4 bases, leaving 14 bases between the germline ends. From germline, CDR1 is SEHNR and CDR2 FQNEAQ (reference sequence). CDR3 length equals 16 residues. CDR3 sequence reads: CASSLVDWTSYNEQFF. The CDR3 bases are TGTGCCAGCAGCTTAGTGGACTGGACGTCTTACAATGAGCAGTTCTTC.

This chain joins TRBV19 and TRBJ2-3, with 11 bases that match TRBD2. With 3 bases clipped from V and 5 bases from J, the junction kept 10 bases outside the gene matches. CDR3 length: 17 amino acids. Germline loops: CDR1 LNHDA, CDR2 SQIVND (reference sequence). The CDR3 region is CASSMRIAGGPGDTQYF. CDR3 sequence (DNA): TGTGCCAGTAGTATGAGGATAGCGGGAGGGCCAGGAGATACGCAGTATTTT.

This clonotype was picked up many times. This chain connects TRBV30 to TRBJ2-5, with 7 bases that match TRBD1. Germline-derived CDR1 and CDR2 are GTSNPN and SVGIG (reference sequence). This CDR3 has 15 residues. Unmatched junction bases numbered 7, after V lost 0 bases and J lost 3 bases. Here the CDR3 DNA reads TGTGCCTGGAGTGTAATGACAGGGCGGGAAGAGACCCAGTACTTC. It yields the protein CAWSVMTGREETQYF.

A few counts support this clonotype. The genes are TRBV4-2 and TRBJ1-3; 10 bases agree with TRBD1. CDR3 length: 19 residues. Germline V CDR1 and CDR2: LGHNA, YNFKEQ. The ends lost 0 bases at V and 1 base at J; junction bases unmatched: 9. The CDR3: CASSQDLPGQGYSGNTIYF. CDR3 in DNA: TGTGCCAGCAGCCAAGATCTCCCGGGACAGGGGTATTCTGGAAACACCATATATTTT.

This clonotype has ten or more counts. CDR3 coding DNA: TGTGCCAGCAGCTTAGTAGCGGGAGGTCCTTTACCATACAATGAGCAGTTCTTC. Its protein is CASSLVAGGPLPYNEQFF. This sequence joins TRBV7-8 and TRBJ2-1, with 10 bases fitting TRBD2. J was trimmed by 4 bases and V by 1 base; bases with no gene match: 10. CDR1 and CDR2 from the germline V gene are SGHVS and FQNEAQ. CDR3 length: 18 amino acids.

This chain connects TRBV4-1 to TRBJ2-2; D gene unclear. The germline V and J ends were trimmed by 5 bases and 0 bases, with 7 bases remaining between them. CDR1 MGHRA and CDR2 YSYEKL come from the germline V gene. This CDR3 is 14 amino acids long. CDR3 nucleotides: TGCGCCAGCAGCGAAGGACCGAACACCGGGGAGCTGTTTTTT. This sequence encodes CASSEGPNTGELFF.

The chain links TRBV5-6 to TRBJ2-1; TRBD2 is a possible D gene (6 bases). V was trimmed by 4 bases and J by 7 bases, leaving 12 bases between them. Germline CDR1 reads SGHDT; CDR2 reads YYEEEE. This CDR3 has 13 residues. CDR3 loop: CASSPGLTNEQFF. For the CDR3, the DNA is TGTGCCAGCAGCCCGGGACTCACTAATGAGCAGTTCTTC.

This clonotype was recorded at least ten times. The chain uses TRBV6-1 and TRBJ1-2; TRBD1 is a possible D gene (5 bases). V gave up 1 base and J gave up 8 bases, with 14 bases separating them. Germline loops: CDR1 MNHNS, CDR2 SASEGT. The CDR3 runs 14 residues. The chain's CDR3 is CASSEEGTGGGYTF. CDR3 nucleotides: TGTGCCAGCAGTGAAGAGGGCACAGGAGGAGGCTACACCTTC.

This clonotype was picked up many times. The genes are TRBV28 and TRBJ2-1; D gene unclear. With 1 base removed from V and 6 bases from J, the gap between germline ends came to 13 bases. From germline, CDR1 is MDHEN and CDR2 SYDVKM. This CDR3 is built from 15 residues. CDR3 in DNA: TGTGCCAGCAGTTTATATAGGCAACAGCGCAATGAGCAGTTCTTC. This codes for CASSLYRQQRNEQFF.

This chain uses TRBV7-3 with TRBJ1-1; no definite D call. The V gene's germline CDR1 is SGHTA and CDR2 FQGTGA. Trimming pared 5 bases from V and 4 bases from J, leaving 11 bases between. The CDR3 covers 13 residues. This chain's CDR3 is CASSLRGFTEAFF. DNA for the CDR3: TGTGCCAGCAGCCTCCGAGGGTTCACTGAAGCTTTCTTT.

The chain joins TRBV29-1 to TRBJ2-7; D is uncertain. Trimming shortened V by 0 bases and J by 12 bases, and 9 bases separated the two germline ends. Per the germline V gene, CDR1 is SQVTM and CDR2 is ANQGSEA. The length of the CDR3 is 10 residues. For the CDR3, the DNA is TGCAGCGTTGAAGACGGGCTTCTGTACTTC. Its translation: CSVEDGLLYF.

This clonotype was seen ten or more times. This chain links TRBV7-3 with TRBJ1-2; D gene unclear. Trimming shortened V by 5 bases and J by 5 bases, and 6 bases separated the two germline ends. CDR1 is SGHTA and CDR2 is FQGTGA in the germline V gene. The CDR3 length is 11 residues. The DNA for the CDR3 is TGTGCCAGCAGCCACACGTATGGCTACACCTTC. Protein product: CASSHTYGYTF.

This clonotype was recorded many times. For the CDR3, the DNA is TGTGCCAGCAGCCTTCCGGGAGTTACAGAAGCTTTCTTT. It specifies CASSLPGVTEAFF. The chain uses TRBV7-3 and TRBJ1-1, with no clear D. Deletions cut 5 bases from V and 8 bases from J, with 15 bases between. This CDR3 comprises 13 residues. Germline V gene sequence: CDR1 SGHTA, CDR2 FQGTGA. Based on the CDR3 plus reference TRBV7-3 and TRBJ1-1, the full variable domain is GAGVSQTPSNKVTEKGKYVELRCDPISGHTALYWYRQSLGQGPEFLIYFQGTGAADDSGLPNDRFFAVRPEGSVSTLKIQRTERGDSAVYLCASSLPGVTEAFFGQGTRLTVV.

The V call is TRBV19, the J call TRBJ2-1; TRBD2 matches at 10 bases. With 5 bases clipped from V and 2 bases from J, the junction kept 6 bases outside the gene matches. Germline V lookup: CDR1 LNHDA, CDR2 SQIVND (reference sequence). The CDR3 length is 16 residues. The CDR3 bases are TGTGCCAGTAGTCCGCGAGGACTAGCGGCCTACAATGAGCAGTTCTTC. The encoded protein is CASSPRGLAAYNEQFF. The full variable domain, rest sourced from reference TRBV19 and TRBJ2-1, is DGGITQSPKYLFRKEGQNVTLSCEQNLNHDAMYWYRQDPGQGLRLIYYSQIVNDFQKGDIAEGYSVSREKKESFPLTVTSAQKNPTAFYLCASSPRGLAAYNEQFFGPGTRLTVL.

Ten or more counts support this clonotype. Here the CDR3 DNA reads TGCGCCAGCAGCCAAGGGTGGACTAGCGCCAACACCGGGGAGCTGTTTTTT. Translating it yields CASSQGWTSANTGELFF. The chain joins TRBV4-1 to TRBJ2-2; 9 nucleotides match TRBD2. Germline V gene lookup returns CDR1 MGHRA and CDR2 YSYEKL. The CDR3 loop spans 17 amino acids. V shed 1 base, J shed 2 bases, and the junction held 5 bases outside the gene matches.

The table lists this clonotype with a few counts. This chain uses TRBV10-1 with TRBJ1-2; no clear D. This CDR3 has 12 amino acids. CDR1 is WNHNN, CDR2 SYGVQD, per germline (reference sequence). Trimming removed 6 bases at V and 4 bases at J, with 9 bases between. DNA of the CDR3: TGCGCCAGCAGCCCAGACGGCTATGGCTACACCTTC. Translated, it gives CASSPDGYGYTF.

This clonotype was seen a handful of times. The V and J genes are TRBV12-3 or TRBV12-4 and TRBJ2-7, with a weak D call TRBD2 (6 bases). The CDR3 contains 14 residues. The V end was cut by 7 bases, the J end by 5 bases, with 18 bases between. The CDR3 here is CASKEGGRSDEQYF. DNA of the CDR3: TGTGCCAGCAAGGAAGGAGGGAGGAGTGACGAGCAGTACTTC.